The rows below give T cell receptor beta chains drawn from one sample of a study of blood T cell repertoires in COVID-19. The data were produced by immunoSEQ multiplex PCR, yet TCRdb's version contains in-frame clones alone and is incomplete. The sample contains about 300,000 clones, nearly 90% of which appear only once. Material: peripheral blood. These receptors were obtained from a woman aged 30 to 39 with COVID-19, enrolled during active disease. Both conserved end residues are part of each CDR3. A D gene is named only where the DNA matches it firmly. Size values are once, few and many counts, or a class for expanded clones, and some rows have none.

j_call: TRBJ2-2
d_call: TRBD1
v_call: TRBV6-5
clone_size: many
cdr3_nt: TGTGCCAGAAACTCGGACAGGGCACCCACCGGGGAGCTGTTTTTT
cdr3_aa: CARNSDRAPTGELFF

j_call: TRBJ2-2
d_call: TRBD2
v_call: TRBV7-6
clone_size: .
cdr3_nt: TGTGCCAGCAGCTTCGGGGGGTCGGCCGGGGAGCTGTTTTTT
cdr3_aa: CASSFGGSAGELFF

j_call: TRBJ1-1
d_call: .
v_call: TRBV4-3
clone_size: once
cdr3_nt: TGCGCCAGCAGCCAAGTTATAAACACTGAAGCTTTCTTT
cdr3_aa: CASSQVINTEAFF

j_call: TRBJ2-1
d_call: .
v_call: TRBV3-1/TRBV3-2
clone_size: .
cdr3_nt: TGTGCCAGCAGCCAAGTTAGTCATGAGCAGTTCTTC
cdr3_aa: CASSQVSHEQFF

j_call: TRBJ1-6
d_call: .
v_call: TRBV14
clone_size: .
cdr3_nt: TGTGCCAGCAGCCAACCCGGAGTTGATTCACCCCTCCACTTT
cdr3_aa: CASSQPGVDSPLHF

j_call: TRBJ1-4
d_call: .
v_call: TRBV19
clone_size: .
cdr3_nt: TGTGCCAGTAGTATCTATGAAAAACTGTTTTTT
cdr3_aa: CASSIYEKLFF

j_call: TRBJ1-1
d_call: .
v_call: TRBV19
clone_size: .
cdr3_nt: TGTGCCAGTAGTATAGATCTTCCGACAGGCCTGAACACTGAAGCTTTCTTT
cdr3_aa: CASSIDLPTGLNTEAFF

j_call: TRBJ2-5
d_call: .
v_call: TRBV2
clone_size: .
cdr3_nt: TGTGCCAGCAGCCGACTAGTAGGGGAGACCCAGTACTTC
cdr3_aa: CASSRLVGETQYF

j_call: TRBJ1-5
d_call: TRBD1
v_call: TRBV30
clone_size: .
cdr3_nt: TGTGCCTGGAGTGTAGGGACAGGGGGCCGGCAGCCCCAGCATTTT
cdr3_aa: CAWSVGTGGRQPQHF

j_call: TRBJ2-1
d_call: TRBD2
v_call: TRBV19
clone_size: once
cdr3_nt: TGTGCCAGTAGGTCGGGAGGCCCCCTCTACAATGAGCAGTTCTTC
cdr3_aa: CASRSGGPLYNEQFF

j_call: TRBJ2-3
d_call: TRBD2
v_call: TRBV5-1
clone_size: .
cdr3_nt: TGCGCCAGCAGCCTACGGGGGGACACAGATACGCAGTATTTT
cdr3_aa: CASSLRGDTDTQYF

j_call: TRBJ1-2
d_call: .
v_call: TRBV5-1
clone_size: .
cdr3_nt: TGCGCCAGCAGCTTCCAGGGAAAACACTATGGCTACACCTTC
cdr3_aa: CASSFQGKHYGYTF

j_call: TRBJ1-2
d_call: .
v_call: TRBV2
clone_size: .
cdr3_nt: TGTGCCAGCTCTGGCGCTAGCTATGGCTACACCTTC
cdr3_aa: CASSGASYGYTF

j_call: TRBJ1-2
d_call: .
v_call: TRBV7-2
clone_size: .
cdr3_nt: TGTGCCAGCAGCCGGGCAGGGGACATCTATGGCTACACCTTC
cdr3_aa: CASSRAGDIYGYTF

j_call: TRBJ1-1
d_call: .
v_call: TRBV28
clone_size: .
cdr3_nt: TGTGCCAGCAGTTTATCCCAGAACACTGAAGCTTTCTTT
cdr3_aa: CASSLSQNTEAFF

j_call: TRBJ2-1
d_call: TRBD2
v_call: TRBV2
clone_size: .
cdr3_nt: TGTGCCAGCAGTGAAGCGCTTCTTGCGGGGGACCTCAATGAGCAGTTCTTC
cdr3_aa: CASSEALLAGDLNEQFF

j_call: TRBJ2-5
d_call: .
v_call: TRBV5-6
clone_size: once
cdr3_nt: TGTGCCAGCAGCTTGGCCCGGACAGTCACGGAGACCCAGTACTTC
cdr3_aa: CASSLARTVTETQYF

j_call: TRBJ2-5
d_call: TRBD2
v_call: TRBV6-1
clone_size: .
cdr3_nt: TGTGCCAGCAGTGAAGCGGGGTATTTAGCGGGCGACCAAGAGACCCAGTACTTC
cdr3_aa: CASSEAGYLAGDQETQYF

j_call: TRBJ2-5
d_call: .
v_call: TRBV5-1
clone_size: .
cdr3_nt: TGCGCCAGCAGCCCATTAGCGGACGCCTCGGAGACCCAGTACTTC
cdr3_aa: CASSPLADASETQYF

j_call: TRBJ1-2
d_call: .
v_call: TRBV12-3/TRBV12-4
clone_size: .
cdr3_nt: TGTGCCAGCAGTATGAGGGGGGGCTATGGCTACACCTTC
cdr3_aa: CASSMRGGYGYTF